This T cell receptor beta chain was recorded in a study of HIV-infected patients and healthy controls (dated by TCRdb to between 2013 and 2015). A note on the overall study: CD4 counts were modestly but significantly increased in about 85% of the 16 patients after three months of therapy, but they remained below normal ranges. CD8 counts did not change consistently during early therapy, while the CD4:CD8 ratio increased slightly. Viral load became undetectable in about 70% of the 16 patients by the second bleed and in all patients after a further year of therapy. Relative to controls, total CDR3 counts per chain did not differ significantly, and patients lacked overall T-cell lymphocytopenia. The study asked whether deep sequencing of the TCR repertoire from small blood samples of HIV patients could detect immune perturbation and reconstitution.

CDR1 and CDR2 are read off the germline V gene as MDHEN and SYDVKM. The CDR3 starts with the cysteine, ends with the phenylalanine, and has 12 residues. The only DNA kept is the CDR3, 36 bases in frame from the first base. 400 to 550 ng RNA was reverse transcribed with SuperScript III using primers against the alpha and beta constant regions. Alpha and beta chain libraries were generated separately via chain-specific third strand synthesis with multiplexing indices. To avoid primer bias, the protocol used one single primer pair to amplify every rearrangement within a chain, and the protocol also attached molecular barcodes to each cDNA molecule. The SP2 sequencing primer site and a random hexamer were carried on a 5' RACE adapter, to which purified cDNA was joined by T4 RNA Ligase 1. Second strand synthesis was primed from the SP2 site with Phusion polymerase, using slow temperature ramps to favor optimal annealing. Each molecule's 12-nucleotide barcode consisted of two random hexamer sequences, both added before amplification and joined together. An amplification PCR of approximately 25 cycles with P5s and P7 primers came after a short first PCR that had added P5 and P7 adapter elements plus a second index. In total the libraries went through roughly 30 PCR cycles, after which the libraries were quantified on a Qubit, sized on a Bioanalyzer, and diluted to around 3.9 nM. Sequencing of the normalized libraries was performed on an Illumina MiSeq with 2 x 250 paired-end kits. MinElute columns were the means by which the reverse transcription reactions were cleaned up, and the reactions were eluted into 9 to 10 ul Tris-Cl. Adapter ligations ran for 20 to 25 hours at 16 degrees C and were afterwards cleaned with AMPure XP beads at a 1:1 ratio. The authors' pipeline ran thus. Demultiplexed FASTQ files were processed with a modified Decombinator by which V, J, insert and barcode information was output. Sequences that shared a barcode but differed from the dominant sequence were treated as errors and discarded, and barcodes were clustered at Levenshtein distance 3 and counted to estimate the original cDNA molecules. The R packages ineq, vegan, igraph and RCytoscape were used for downstream analyses, with IMGT nomenclature and CDR3 definitions applied. To avoid skew from clonal expansion, each TCR was counted once, and V gene usage was computed over distinct sequences. Whenever two unique CDR3 amino acid sequences within a donor differed by a single Levenshtein edit, similarity networks linked them. Published HIV-specific CDR3s (92 alpha, roughly 700 beta) and CMV-specific CDR3s (around 12 alpha, some 250 beta) were compiled and searched for in the repertoires. Random subsampling to size-matched repertoires showed patients' decreased diversity was not caused by their lower sequence numbers. TCRdb trimmed the raw reads at Q25, called clones with MiXCR and kept productive beta chains. Each CDR3 protein gets just one entry, which takes the most common genes and DNA from the rows behind it. The V and J calls come from TCRdb's annotation, not from the publication. In all, the sample holds 7,500 to 9,500 distinct CDR3 sequences, and less than 10% of those were seen once. Of the sample, about 32% is held by the ten largest clones.

General findings and caveats noted by the study authors: Differing numbers of distinct sequences in patients and controls hindered comparison, and size-matching assigned excessive weight to rare events in the HIV-infected data. Alpha-beta chain pairing was not determined in the samples. More CDR3s were shared between individuals among healthy controls than among HIV+ patients, as measured by Jaccard index and by the count of highly shared sequences. Sequencing depth was restricted by the use of whole blood, which also prevented the dynamics of distinct T-cell subpopulations from being separated. In HIV-infected patients, the apparent post-therapy recovery of the Gini index was not replicated in size-matched repertoire data. Processing included only sixteen HIV-infected individuals, and this was regarded by the authors as a major limit on how widely the findings apply. During therapy, HIV-associated CDR3s significantly decreased in frequency, while CMV-associated CDR3s did not change significantly, though most became more frequent. MAIT cell alpha-chain CDR3s were found at high frequency in healthy controls but were severely depleted in HIV+ repertoires. Compared with untreated HIV+ repertoires, healthy control repertoires had roughly threefold more distinct CDR3s and higher Shannon diversity. The observed differences in diversity could not be explained by the slight differences in age and sex profiles between the study cohorts. Eight alpha and eight beta V genes showed significantly different mean usage between HIV-infected patients and controls. HIV-infected repertoires showed significantly elevated mean Gini indices relative to controls, which possibly reflects oligoclonality. HLA typing of donors was not performed in the study.

About this clonotype: Its antigen has not been determined. One junction end does not reproduce the germline sequence, and a read error may be involved.

Whole blood was used without cell fractionation, so the repertoire reflected all unsorted peripheral T cells. For RNA extraction, around 2.5 ml of peripheral blood was collected into Tempus tubes. The study enrolled HIV-infected adults who had not yet received antiretroviral therapy and were about to begin treatment, and it processed the first sixteen eligible patients. Treatment interruptions were among the grounds for excluding patients from enrollment, as were febrile or AIDS-related illness, tumors, hepatitis B or C coinfection, immunomodulatory therapy and recent vaccination. The TURBO-DNase kit was used to remove leftover genomic DNA, and GLOBINclear was used to deplete globin mRNA. Pretreatment blood was drawn from HIV-infected patients immediately prior to the initiation of antiretroviral therapy.

This chain is built from TRBV28 and TRBJ1-2; TRBD1 agrees with 8 junctional bases. The material was blood, obtained before antiretroviral therapy. The TCR comes from an adult with HIV infection. The donor label of this sample is uncertain. The CDR3 here reads CGTGLLNYGYTF. The DNA reads as follows: TGCGGGACAGGACTATTAAACTATGGCTACACCTTC.